This T cell receptor (beta chain) comes out of a study of CD8 T cells in Susac syndrome. Study results and limitations: As acknowledged by the study, its TCR sequencing and HLA analysis included a relatively small number of individuals.

Treatment-naive patients with stable or active relapsing-remitting disease were the multiple sclerosis controls. TEMRA cells underwent FACS enrichment and CD8+ and CD4+ T cells underwent negative isolation. Per germline, CDR1 SGHVS and CDR2 FQNEAQ. V lost 5 bases to trimming and J lost 3 bases, with 17 bases between them. The CDR3 sequence is 16 residues long. RNA totalling roughly 0.45 to 1 ug underwent reverse transcription with random hexamers. The CDR3 of TCR beta was amplified by immunoSEQ multiplex PCR across 54 Vbeta and 13 Jbeta. TCRdb used MiXCR to reprocess the immunoSEQ multiplex PCR reads, holding one entry per CDR3 protein. The sample shows 250,000 to 300,000 distinct CDR3 sequences, approximately 85% of them seen only once. Regarding this clonotype: What it recognizes is unknown.

The sequenced material came from CD8+ T cells from PBMCs. The TCR was taken from a human donor with multiple sclerosis. The chain combines TRBV7-8 with TRBJ1-5; D might be TRBD1 (5 bases). CDR3 DNA: TGTGCCAGCAGCCACATCCGGGGGGAGATCAATCAGCCCCAGCATTTT. Translating gives CASSHIRGEINQPQHF.